The source of this TCR beta chain is a study of blood T cells in healthy people across ages (dated by TCRdb to between 2015 and 2017). For context, the study as a whole: In model experiments, template switching captured about one uniquely barcoded TCR beta cDNA molecule for every two T cells. The study measured age-related changes in TCR beta repertoire diversity using deep sequencing normalized with unique cDNA molecular identifiers. The donors were divided into four age groups: young (average roughly 17 years), middle-aged (about 40), aged (approximately 64) and long-lived (around 87). Using the same blood draw, the study looked at two additional independent replicas of 1 million unique cDNA reads for two donors, one aged 18 to 30 and the other aged 80 or older. Summary of the overall study and its limitations: Bulk unsorted PBMC profiling prevented conclusive comparison of naive and antigen-experienced compartments. As age increased, observed TCR beta diversity per million T cells dropped in a roughly linear way, and a significant reduction was already evident by age 40. Compared with the aged group, more naive CD4+ T cells, fewer expanded clones and increased TCR diversity were shown by the long-lived group, suggesting age selection. Estimates of total diversity from one million sequenced T cells were regarded as lower bounds and underestimates. Observed TCR beta diversity correlated strongly with the percentage of naive T cells measured by flow cytometry. Because donor CMV infection status was unknown, age-related changes in expanded clonotypes were potentially confounded.

The protocol used for the library was 5' RACE. Sequenced on an Illumina HiSeq 2500. A second roughly 6 to 12 cycle PCR used a sample-barcoded 5' primer and a J-beta primer mix. Each TCR beta cDNA molecule received a unique molecular identifier from a template-switch 5' adaptor carrying 12 random nucleotides. Each sample yielded at least 2.5 million CDR3-containing paired-end reads. The Mint cDNA synthesis kit, primed by a TRBC-specific oligonucleotide, was used to synthesize first-strand cDNA from all RNA. After uracil-DNA glycosylase treatment, a first 18-cycle PCR used universal primers M1SS and BC2_uni_R on all cDNA. In the original analysis: For normalization, 1 million high-quality reads, each with a distinct molecular identifier, were randomly selected from each sample. Instead of being binned into consensus sequences, reads with shared molecular identifiers were discarded. CDR3 identification, clonotype clustering and error correction used MiTCR with a Q25 quality threshold and the strictest error-elimination algorithm. A nonparametric unseen species model with Euler transformation was used to estimate a lower bound on total TCR beta diversity. The public reads were reanalyzed by TCRdb: fastp trimming at Q25, MiXCR alignment, in-frame beta chains only. Entries are consolidated by CDR3 protein sequence, retaining the most common genes and DNA. The V and J calls and clone size are TCRdb's, not the authors'. The sample table lists over a million distinct CDR3 sequences, roughly a quarter of them with a count of one. The ten largest account for 0.75% of the sample.

Relative to germline, V is missing 0 bases and J is missing 5 bases, with 5 bases of the junction outside any gene match. The CDR3, cysteine through phenylalanine, is 15 amino acids long. The entry retains the CDR3 DNA only, 45 bases that are in frame from base 1. Reading the germline V gene gives CDR1 MNHEY and CDR2 SVGAGI. Donors were approximately 42 systemically healthy Caucasian individuals from Russia aged 6 to 90 years. Around 10 milliliters of peripheral blood were collected from each donor into EDTA-treated Vacutainer tubes. Ficoll-Paque density-gradient centrifugation was used to isolate PBMCs, with at least 7 million per sample. Total RNA was extracted from PBMCs with Trizol reagent, with at least 6 micrograms obtained per sample. For every donor, an aliquot of PBMCs went through flow cytometry to measure the percentages of naive CD45RAhigh/CD27high T cells. This clonotype was counted only a few times. No antigen is known for it. No much larger clone exists at a distance of one base, and base qualities are not known.

A further study also used this sample, focusing on T cells of mothers and their children. Taken from the second paper: Nine systemically healthy Caucasian individuals, comprising three mothers and their six children, were included as donors. cDNA synthesis used all of the extracted RNA, with 1.5 ug of RNA in each 15 ul reaction. In the second PCR, the M1S primer added sample barcodes and 2-4 random nucleotides. Each mother yielded over 8.5 million TCR beta CDR3 reads and each child about 3 million reads. Thymic selection shapes the output of TCR recombination in a similar way in related and unrelated pairs, and inherited differences have a minor effect. Related mother-child pairs always showed normalized repertoire overlap that was slightly higher than in unrelated mother-child pairs, though the difference was never significant. With a sensitivity of 90 to 100 clones per million clonotypes, no persistent microchimeric T cell clones were detected. The study used deep NGS to compare TCR beta repertoires of mothers and children, seeking features distinguishing related mother-child pairs from unrelated individuals. On average, the children were about 10 +/- 4 years old, while the mothers were about 40 +/- 4 years old. Libraries were sequenced on Illumina HiSeq 2000 with 100+100 nt paired-end reads after adapter ligation with NEBNext reagents. To prevent cross-contamination, the mother and child libraries were prepared one month apart and sequenced in separate runs. For each donor, between roughly 500,000 and 2,200,000 distinct TCR beta clonotypes were identified. Naive TCR beta clonotypes were estimated from low-frequency clonotypes matched to each donor's FACS-determined naive share, without sorting.

The sequencing sample was made of blood. The rearrangement combines TRBV6-5 with TRBJ2-3, with TRBD1 identical over 7 junction bases. The receptor's source is a girl aged 2 to 9 in good health. The CDR3 region has the sequence CASSYSGQVVDTQYF. Read as DNA, the sequence is TGTGCCAGCAGTTACTCCGGACAGGTGGTAGATACGCAGTATTTT.